This T cell receptor beta chain was sequenced in a study of OX40 agonist ivuxolimab in advanced cancers. The overall study: Enrollees could have had prior anti-PD-1, anti-PD-L1 or anti-CTLA-4 therapy, which under 50% had received.

Patients with autoimmune history or systemic immunosuppression were excluded. Some clones are missing from TCRdb's copy, which holds only in-frame ones; the method was immunoSEQ multiplex PCR. The table lists 45,000 to 65,000 clones, approximately 86% of them singletons. The V gene lost 2 bases and the J gene lost 5 bases, with 8 bases spanning the gap. Germline CDR1 and CDR2: MNHNY and SVGAGI (reference sequence). This CDR3 has 13 residues. The source is an adult with an advanced solid tumor such as melanoma, head and neck, liver or kidney cancer. This specimen was CD4+ or CD8+ T cells sorted from blood, taken in a trial of the OX40 agonist ivuxolimab. This rearrangement joins TRBV6-6 to TRBJ2-3; D tentatively reads TRBD1 or TRBD2 (5 bases each). The DNA of the CDR3 is TGTGCCAGCAGTTACCTGGGGGTAGATACGCAGTATTTT. Protein: CASSYLGVDTQYF.